This entry features one T cell receptor (beta chain) sequence. The antigen remains unidentified. The data derive from a study of T cell responses to AZD1222 COVID-19 vaccine. Whole-study results and caveats: Scientists sampled the repertoires only once the peak T cell response had passed.

Trimming took 4 bases from V and 7 from J; bases not matched to a gene: 12. The CDR3 consists of 15 residues. CDR1 LNHDA and CDR2 SQIVND come from the germline V gene (reference sequence). TCRdb's copy holds only in-frame clones and misses some; the assay was immunoSEQ multiplex PCR. The table includes under 120,000 clones, about 85% detected once. The chain links TRBV19 to TRBJ1-2, with 7 positions matching TRBD1. The specimen comprised peripheral blood, sampled 28 days after the second AZD1222 dose. This receptor was obtained from an adult who received the AZD1222 COVID-19 vaccine. The CDR3 reads CASSNWRQGLGGYTF. DNA for the CDR3: TGTGCCAGTAGTAATTGGAGACAGGGCCTTGGTGGCTACACCTTC.